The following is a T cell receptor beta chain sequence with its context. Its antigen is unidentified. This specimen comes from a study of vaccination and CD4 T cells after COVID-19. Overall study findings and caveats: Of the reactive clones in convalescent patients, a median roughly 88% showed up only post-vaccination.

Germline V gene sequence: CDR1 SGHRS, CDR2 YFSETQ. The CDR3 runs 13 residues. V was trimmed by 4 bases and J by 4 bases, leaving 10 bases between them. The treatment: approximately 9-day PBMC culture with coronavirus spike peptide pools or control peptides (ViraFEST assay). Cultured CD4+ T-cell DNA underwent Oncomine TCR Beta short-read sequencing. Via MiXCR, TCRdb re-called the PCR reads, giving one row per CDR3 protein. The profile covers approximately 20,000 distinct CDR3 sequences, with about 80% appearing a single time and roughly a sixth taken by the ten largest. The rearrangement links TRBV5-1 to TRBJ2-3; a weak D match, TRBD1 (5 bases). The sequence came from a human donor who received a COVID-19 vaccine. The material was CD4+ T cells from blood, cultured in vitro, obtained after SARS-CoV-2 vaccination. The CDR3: CASSPTGADTQYF. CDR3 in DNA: TGCGCCAGCAGCCCTACAGGAGCAGATACGCAGTATTTT.